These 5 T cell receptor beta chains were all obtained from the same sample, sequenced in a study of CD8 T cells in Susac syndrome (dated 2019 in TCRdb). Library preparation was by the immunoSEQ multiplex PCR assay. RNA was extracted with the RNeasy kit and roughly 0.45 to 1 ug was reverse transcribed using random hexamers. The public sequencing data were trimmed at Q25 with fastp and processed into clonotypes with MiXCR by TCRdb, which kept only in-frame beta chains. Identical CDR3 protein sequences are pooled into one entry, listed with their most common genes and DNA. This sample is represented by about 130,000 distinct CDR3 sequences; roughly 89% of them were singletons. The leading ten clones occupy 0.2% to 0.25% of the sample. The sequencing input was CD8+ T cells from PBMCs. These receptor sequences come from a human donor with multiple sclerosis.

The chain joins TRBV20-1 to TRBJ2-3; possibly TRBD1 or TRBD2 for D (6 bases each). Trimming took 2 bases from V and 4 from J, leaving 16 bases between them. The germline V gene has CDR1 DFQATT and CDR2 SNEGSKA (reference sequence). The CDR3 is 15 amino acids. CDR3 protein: CSARMPGALSDTQYF. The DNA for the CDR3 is TGCAGTGCTAGAATGCCGGGGGCGCTTTCAGATACGCAGTATTTT.

This CDR3 is CASSGDRGVNEQYF. The CDR3 DNA follows: TGTGCCAGCAGCGGGGACAGGGGAGTCAACGAGCAGTACTTC. V usage is TRBV7-9 and J usage is TRBJ2-7; 10 bases are shared with TRBD1. V shed 5 bases and J 5 bases; nucleotides not matched to a gene: 6. The CDR3 is made up of 14 amino acids. From germline, CDR1 is SEHNR and CDR2 FQNEAQ (reference sequence).

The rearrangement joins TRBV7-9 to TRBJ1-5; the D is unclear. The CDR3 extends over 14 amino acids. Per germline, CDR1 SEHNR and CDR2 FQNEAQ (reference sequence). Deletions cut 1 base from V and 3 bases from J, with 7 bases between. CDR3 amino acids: CASSLGHLNQPQHF. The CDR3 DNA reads TGTGCCAGCAGCTTAGGACACCTCAATCAGCCCCAGCATTTT.

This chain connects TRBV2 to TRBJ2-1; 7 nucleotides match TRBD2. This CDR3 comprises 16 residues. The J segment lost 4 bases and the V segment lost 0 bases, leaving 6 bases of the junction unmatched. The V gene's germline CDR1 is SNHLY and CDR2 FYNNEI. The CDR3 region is CASSEAGGRVYNEQFF. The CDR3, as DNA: TGTGCCAGCAGTGAAGCGGGGGGGAGAGTGTACAATGAGCAGTTCTTC.

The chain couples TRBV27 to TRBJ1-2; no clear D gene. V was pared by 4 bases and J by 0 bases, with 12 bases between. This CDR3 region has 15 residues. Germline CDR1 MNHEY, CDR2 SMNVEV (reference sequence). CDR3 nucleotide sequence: TGTGCCAGCAGTTCTCTCGGTGGAGCTAACTATGGCTACACCTTC. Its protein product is CASSSLGGANYGYTF.